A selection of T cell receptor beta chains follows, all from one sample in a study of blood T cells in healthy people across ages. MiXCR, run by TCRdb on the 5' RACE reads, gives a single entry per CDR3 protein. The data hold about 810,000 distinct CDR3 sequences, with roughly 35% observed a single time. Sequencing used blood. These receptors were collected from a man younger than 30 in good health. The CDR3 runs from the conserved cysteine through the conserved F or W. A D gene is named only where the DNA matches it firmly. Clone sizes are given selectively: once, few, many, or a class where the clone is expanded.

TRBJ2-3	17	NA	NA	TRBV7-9	TGTGCCAGCAGCTCCTCCTTAATGGACGGTGACACAGATACGCAGTATTTT	CASSSSLMDGDTDTQYF
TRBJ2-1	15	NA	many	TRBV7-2	TGTGCCAGCAGCTTAGATCGGGGGCGTGGAAATGAGCAGTTCTTC	CASSLDRGRGNEQFF
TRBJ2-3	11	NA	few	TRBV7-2	TGTGCCAGCAGCTTAGTGGATCAGCAGTATTTT	CASSLVDQQYF
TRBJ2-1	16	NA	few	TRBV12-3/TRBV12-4	TGTGCCAGCAGTCCCTCGGGGTGGGTAATGGGCAATGAGCAGTTCTTC	CASSPSGWVMGNEQFF
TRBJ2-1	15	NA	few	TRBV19	TGTGCCAGTAGTATAGGCCCCGGGACTTACAATGAGCAGTTCTTC	CASSIGPGTYNEQFF
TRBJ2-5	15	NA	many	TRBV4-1	TGCGCCAGCAGCCAGCGGACCAATCCACAAGAGACCCAGTACTTC	CASSQRTNPQETQYF
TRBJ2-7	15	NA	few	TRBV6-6	TGTGCCAGCAGTTACAGGACACTGCGCTACAATGAGCAGTACTTC	CASSYRTLRYNEQYF
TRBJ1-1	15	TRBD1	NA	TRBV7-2	TGTGCCAGCAGCTCCCAGACAGGGGAGAACACTGAAGCTTTCTTT	CASSSQTGENTEAFF
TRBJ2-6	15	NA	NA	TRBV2	TGTGCCAGCAGCGCTACAGGGTCTGGGGCCAACGTCCTGACTTTC	CASSATGSGANVLTF
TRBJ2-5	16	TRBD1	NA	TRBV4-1	TGCGCCAGCAGCAGAAGGGGACAGACCTTCCAAGAGACCCAGTACTTC	CASSRRGQTFQETQYF
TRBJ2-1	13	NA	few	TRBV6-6	TGTGCCAGCAGTTACCCAGAAGGTTTCGAGCAGTTCTTC	CASSYPEGFEQFF
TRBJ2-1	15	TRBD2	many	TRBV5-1	TGCGCCAGCAGCACATTGACTAGCGGGTACAATGAGCAGTTCTTC	CASSTLTSGYNEQFF
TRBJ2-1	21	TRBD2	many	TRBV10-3	TGTGCCATCAGTGAGTTTCAGACTAGCGGCCCCAAACTAAGCTCCTACAATGAGCAGTTCTTC	CAISEFQTSGPKLSSYNEQFF
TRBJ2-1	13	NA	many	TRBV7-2	TGTGCCAGCAGCTTAGTGGTGAAGAATGAGCAGTTCTTC	CASSLVVKNEQFF
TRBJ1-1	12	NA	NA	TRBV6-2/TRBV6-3	TGTGTCAGCTTGGGTCGTTTCGCTGAAGCTTTCTTT	CVSLGRFAEAFF
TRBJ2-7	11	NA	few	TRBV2	TGTGCCAGCAGGCTAGACTACGAGCAGTACTTC	CASRLDYEQYF
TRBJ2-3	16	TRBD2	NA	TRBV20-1	TGCAGTGCTAGAGAAAGACTAGCGGGGGACACAGATACGCAGTATTTT	CSARERLAGDTDTQYF
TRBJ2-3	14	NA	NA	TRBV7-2	TGTGCCAGCAGCTTAGAGGCGGGCCCAGATACGCAGTATTTT	CASSLEAGPDTQYF
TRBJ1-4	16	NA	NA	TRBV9	TGTGCCAGCAGCGTCGATTCCGGGACACCAAATGAAAAACTGTTTTTT	CASSVDSGTPNEKLFF
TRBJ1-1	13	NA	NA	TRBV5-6	TGTGCCAGCAGCTTGAAGGCAGGCCAAGGGGCTTTCTTT	CASSLKAGQGAFF
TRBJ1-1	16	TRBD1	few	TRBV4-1	TGCGCCAGCAGCCAAGCTAGGACAGGGGGGAACACTGAAGCTTTCTTT	CASSQARTGGNTEAFF
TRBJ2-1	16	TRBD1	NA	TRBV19	TGTGCCAGTCGACAAGGACAGGGGGCCTCCTACAATGAGCAGTTCTTC	CASRQGQGASYNEQFF
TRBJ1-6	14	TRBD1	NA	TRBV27	TGTGCCAGCAGCCCTACCGGGACAGGGTCACCCCTCCACTTT	CASSPTGTGSPLHF
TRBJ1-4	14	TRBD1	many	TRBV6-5	TGTGCCAGCAGCCCGCCGGGACAGGGGGAAAAACTGTTTTTT	CASSPPGQGEKLFF
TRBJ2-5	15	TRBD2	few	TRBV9	TGTGCCAGCAGCGTAGAGGCGGGGGGCCAAGAGACCCAGTACTTC	CASSVEAGGQETQYF
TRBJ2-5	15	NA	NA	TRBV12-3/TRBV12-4	TGTGCCAGCACCGCAGGGTCTCAGGGTGGAGAGACCCAGTACTTC	CASTAGSQGGETQYF
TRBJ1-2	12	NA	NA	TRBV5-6	TGTGCCAGCAGCTTGGGTCTGCGGGGCTACACCTTC	CASSLGLRGYTF
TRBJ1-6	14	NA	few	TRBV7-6	TGTGCCAGCAGCTTACCCACCCCGAATTCACCCCTCCACTTT	CASSLPTPNSPLHF
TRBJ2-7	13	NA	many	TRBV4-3	TGCGCCAGCAGCCAACATAGGGGGGCCGAGCAGTACTTC	CASSQHRGAEQYF
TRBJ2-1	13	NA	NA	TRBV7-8	TGTGCCAGCAGCTTAGTAGCGACAGGACCCCAGTTCTTC	CASSLVATGPQFF
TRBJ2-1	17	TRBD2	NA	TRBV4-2	TGTGCCAGCAGCCAAGAAGCTAGCGGGTCGGCCTACAATGAGCAGTTCTTC	CASSQEASGSAYNEQFF
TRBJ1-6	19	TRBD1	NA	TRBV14	TGTGCCAGCAGCCAAATACAGGGGAATCAGAAACGTCGGAATTCACCCCTCCACTTT	CASSQIQGNQKRRNSPLHF
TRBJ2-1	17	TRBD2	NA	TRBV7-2	TGTGCCAGCAGCTTAGCCGGGACTAGCGGGGGGCTTCATGAGCAGTTCTTC	CASSLAGTSGGLHEQFF
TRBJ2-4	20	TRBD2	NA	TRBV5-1	TGCGCCAGCAGCTTGATGATTACTAGCGGGGGACCTATAGCCAAAAACATTCAGTACTTC	CASSLMITSGGPIAKNIQYF
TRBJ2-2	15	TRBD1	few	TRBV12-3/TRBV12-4	TGTGCCAGCAGTAGGGGACAGTTGTCCACCGGGGAGCTGTTTTTT	CASSRGQLSTGELFF
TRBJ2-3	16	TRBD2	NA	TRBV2	TGTGCCAGCAGTAAACCTAGCGGGGGGGCCGGGGATACGCAGTATTTT	CASSKPSGGAGDTQYF
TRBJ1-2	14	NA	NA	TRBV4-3	TGCGCCAGCAGCCAAGATCCGGGGTTCCGGGGCTACACCTTC	CASSQDPGFRGYTF